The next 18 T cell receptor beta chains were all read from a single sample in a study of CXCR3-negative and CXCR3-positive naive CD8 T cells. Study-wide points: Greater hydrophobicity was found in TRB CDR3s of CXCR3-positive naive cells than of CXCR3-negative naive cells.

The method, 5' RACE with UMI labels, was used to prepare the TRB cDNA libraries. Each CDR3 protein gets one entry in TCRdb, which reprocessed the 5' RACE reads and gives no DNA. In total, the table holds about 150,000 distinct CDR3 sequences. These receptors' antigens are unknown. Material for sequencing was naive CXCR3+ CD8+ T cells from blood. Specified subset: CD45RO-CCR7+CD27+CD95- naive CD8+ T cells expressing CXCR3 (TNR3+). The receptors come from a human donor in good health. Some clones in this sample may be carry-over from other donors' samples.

CDR3 amino acids: CASSQDPLELYRGRAQYF. This chain links TRBV4-1 with TRBJ2-5; TCRdb picks TRBD1, but there is no DNA to check that call. The CDR3 length is 18 residues. CDR1 and CDR2 (germline): MGHRA, YSYEKL.

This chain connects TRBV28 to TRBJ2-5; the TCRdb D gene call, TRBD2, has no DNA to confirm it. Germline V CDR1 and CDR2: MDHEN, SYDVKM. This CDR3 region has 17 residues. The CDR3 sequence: CASSFYKAGGIQETQYF. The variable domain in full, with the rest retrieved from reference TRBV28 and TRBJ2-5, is DVKVTQSSRYLVKRTGEKVFLECVQDMDHENMFWYRQDPGLGLRLIYFSYDVKMKEKGDIPEGYSVSREKKERFSLILESASTNQTSMYLCASSFYKAGGIQETQYFGPGTRLLVL.

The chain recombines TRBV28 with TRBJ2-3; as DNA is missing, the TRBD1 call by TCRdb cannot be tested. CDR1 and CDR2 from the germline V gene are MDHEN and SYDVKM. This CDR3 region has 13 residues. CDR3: CASTMAGSDTQYF. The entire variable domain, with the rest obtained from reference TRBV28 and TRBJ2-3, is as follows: DVKVTQSSRYLVKRTGEKVFLECVQDMDHENMFWYRQDPGLGLRLIYFSYDVKMKEKGDIPEGYSVSREKKERFSLILESASTNQTSMYLCASTMAGSDTQYFGPGTRLTVL.

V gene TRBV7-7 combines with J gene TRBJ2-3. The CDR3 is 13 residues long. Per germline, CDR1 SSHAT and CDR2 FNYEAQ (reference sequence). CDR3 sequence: CASSLSSWDTQYF.

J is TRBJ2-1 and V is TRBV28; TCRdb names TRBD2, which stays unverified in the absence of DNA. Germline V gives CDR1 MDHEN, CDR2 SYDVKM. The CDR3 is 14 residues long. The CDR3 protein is CASSWLGVGDEQFF.

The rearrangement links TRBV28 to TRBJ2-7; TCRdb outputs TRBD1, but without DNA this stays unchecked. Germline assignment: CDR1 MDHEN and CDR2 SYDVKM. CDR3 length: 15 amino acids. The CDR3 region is CASSLRTGSSYEQYF.

CDR3 residues: CSATSDREYGYTF. This chain connects TRBV20-1 to TRBJ1-2; TCRdb's D call of TRBD1 is untestable without DNA. The CDR3 length is 13 residues. Germline V CDR1 and CDR2: DFQATT, SNEGSKA (reference sequence).

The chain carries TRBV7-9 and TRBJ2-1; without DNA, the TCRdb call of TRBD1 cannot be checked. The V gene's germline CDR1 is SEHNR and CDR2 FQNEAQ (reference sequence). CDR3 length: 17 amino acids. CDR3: CASSTSGGDKSYNEQFF.

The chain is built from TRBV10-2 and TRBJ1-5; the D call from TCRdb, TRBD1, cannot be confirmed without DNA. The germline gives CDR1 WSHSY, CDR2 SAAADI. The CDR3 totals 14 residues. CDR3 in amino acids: CASSESRGSQPQHF.

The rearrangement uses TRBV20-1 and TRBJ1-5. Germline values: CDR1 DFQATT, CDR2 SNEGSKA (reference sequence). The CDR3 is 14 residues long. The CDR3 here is CSARDRIGNQPQHF.

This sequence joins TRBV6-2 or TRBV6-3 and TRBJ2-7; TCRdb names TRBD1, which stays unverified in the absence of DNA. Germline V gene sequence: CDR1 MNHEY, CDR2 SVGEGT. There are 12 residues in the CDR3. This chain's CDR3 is CASRMTDYEQYF.

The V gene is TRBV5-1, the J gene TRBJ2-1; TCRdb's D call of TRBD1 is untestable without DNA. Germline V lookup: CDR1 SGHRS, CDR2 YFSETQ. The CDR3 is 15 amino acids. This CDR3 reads CASSLGRDSFNEQFF.

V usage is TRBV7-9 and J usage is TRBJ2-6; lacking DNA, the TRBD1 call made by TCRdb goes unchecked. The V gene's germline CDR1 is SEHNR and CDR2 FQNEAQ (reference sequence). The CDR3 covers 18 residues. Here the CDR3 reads CASTSGWTGSSGANVLTF.

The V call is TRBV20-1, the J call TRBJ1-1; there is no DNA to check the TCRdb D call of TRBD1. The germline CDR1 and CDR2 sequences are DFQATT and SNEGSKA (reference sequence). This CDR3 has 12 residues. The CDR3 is CSARPGDTEAFF.

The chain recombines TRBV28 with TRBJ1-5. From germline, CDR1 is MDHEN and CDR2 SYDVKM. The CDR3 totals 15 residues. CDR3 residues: CASSLMRQINQPQHF.

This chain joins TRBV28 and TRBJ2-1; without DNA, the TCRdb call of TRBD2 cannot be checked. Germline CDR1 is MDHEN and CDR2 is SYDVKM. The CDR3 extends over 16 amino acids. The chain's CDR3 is CASSPTSGSAGNEQFF.

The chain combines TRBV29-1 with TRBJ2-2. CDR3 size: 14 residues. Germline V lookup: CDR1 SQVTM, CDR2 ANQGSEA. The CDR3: CSVVLNFRSGQLFF.

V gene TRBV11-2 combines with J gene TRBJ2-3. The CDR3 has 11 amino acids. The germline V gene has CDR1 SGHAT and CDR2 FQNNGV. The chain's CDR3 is CASRITDTQYF.